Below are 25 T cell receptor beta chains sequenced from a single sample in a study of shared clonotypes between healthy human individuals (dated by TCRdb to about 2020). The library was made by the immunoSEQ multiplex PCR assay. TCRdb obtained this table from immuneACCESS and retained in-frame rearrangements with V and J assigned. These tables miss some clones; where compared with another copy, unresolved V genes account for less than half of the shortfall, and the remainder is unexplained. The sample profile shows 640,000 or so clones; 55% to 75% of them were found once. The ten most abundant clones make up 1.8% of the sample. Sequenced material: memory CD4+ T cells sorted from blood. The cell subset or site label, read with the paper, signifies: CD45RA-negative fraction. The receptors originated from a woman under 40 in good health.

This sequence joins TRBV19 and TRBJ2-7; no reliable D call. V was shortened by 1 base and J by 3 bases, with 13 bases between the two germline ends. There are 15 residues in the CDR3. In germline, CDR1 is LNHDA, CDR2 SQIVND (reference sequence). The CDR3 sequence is CASSIADRFGYEQYF. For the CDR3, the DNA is TGTGCCAGTAGTATAGCCGACCGCTTCGGCTACGAGCAGTACTTC. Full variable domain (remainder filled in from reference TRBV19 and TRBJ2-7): DGGITQSPKYLFRKEGQNVTLSCEQNLNHDAMYWYRQDPGQGLRLIYYSQIVNDFQKGDIAEGYSVSREKKESFPLTVTSAQKNPTAFYLCASSIADRFGYEQYFGPGTRLTVT.

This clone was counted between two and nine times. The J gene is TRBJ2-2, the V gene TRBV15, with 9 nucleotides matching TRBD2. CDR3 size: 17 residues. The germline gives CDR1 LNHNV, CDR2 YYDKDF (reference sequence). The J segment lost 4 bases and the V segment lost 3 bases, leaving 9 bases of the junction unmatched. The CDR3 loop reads CATSRDSGSVGTGELFF. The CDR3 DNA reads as TGTGCCACCAGCAGGGATAGCGGGAGTGTTGGCACCGGGGAGCTGTTTTTT.

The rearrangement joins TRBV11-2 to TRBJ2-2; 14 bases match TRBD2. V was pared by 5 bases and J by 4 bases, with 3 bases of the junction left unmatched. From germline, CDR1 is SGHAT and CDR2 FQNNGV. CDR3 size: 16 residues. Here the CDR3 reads CASSQGLAGATGELFF. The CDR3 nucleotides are TGTGCCAGCAGCCAGGGACTAGCGGGAGCCACCGGGGAGCTGTTTTTT.

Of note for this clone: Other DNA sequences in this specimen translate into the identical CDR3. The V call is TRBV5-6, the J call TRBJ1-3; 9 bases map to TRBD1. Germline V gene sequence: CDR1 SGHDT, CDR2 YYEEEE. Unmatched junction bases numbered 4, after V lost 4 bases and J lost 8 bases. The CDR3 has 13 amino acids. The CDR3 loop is CASSRGQGDTIYF. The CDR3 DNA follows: TGTGCCAGCAGCAGGGGACAGGGCGACACCATATATTTT. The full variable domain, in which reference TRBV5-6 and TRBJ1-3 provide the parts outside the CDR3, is DAGVTQSPTHLIKTRGQQVTLRCSPKSGHDTVSWYQQALGQGPQFIFQYYEEEERQRGNFPDRFSGHQFPNYSSELNVNALLLGDSALYLCASSRGQGDTIYFGEGSWLTVV.

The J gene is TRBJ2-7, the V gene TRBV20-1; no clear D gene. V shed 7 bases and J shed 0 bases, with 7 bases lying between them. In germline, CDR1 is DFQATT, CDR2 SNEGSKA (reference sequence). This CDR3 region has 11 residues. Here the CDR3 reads CSVGPSYEQYF. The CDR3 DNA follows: TGCAGTGTGGGCCCCTCCTACGAGCAGTACTTC.

The CDR3 coding sequence is TGCGCCAGCAGTAAGACTAGCGGGAGCGTAAATGAGCAGTTCTTC. This encodes CASSKTSGSVNEQFF. This sequence joins TRBV10-1 and TRBJ2-1; 12 nucleotides match TRBD2. In germline, CDR1 is WNHNN, CDR2 SYGVQD (reference sequence). The J segment lost 7 bases and the V segment lost 5 bases, leaving 6 bases of the junction unmatched. This CDR3 has 15 amino acids.

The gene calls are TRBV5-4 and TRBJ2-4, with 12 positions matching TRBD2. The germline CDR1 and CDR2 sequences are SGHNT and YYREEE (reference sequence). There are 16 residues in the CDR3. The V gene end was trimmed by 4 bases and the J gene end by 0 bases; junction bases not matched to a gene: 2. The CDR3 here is CASSPGLAGAKNIQYF. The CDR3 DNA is TGTGCCAGCAGCCCGGGACTAGCGGGAGCCAAAAACATTCAGTACTTC.

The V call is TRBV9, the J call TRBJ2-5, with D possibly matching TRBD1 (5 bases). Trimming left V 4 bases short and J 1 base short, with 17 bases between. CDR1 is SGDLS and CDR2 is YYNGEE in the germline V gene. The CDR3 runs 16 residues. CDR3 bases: TGTGCCAGCAGCCTCGACAGCCTTGGGCCCCAAGAGACCCAGTACTTC. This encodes CASSLDSLGPQETQYF.

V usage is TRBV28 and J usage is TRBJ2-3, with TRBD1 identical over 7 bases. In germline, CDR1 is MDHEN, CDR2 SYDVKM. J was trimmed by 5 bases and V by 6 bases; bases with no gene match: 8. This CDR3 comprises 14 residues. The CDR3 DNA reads TGTGCCAGCAGACTCTGGCAGGGGGAAGATACGCAGTATTTT. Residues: CASRLWQGEDTQYF.

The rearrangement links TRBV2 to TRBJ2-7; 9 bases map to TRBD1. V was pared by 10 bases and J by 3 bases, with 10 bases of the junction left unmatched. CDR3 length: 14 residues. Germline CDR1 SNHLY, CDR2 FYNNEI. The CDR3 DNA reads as TGTGCCATCCCCACCGGGACAGGGAACTACGAGCAGTACTTC. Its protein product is CAIPTGTGNYEQYF. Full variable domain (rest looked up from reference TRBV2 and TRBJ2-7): EPEVTQTPSHQVTQMGQEVILRCVPISNHLYFYWYRQILGQKVEFLVSFYNNEISEKSEIFDDQFSVERPDGSNFTLKIRSTKLEDSAMYFCAIPTGTGNYEQYFGPGTRLTVT.

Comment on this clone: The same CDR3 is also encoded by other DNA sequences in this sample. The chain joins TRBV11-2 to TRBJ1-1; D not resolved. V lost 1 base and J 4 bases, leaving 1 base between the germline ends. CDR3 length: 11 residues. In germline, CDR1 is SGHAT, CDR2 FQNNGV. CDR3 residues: CASSLVTEAFF. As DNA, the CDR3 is TGTGCCAGCAGCTTAGTCACTGAAGCTTTCTTT.

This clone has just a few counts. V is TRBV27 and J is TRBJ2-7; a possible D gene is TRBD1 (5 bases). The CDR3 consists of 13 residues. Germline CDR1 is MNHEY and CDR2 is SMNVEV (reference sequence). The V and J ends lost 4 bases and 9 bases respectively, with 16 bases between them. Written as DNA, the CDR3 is TGTGCCAGCAGTTCTCTTGACAGAGCAGGGCAGTACTTC. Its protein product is CASSSLDRAGQYF.

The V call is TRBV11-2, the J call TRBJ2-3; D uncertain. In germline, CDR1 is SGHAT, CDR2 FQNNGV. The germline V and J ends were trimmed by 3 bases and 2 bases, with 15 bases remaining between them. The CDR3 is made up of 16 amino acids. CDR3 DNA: TGTGCCAGCAGCTTTCCCGAAAGGGATCTCACAGATACGCAGTATTTT. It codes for CASSFPERDLTDTQYF.

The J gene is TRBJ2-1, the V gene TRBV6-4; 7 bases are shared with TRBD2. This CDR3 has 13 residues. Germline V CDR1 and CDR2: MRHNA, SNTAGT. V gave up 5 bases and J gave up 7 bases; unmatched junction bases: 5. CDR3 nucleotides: TGTGCCAGCAGTTCGGGACTACCGAATGAGCAGTTCTTC. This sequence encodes CASSSGLPNEQFF.

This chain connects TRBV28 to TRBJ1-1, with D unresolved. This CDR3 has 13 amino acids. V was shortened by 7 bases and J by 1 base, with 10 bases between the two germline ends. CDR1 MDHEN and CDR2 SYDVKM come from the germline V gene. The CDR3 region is CASMGLANTEAFF. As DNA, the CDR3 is TGTGCCAGCATGGGCTTGGCGAACACTGAAGCTTTCTTT.

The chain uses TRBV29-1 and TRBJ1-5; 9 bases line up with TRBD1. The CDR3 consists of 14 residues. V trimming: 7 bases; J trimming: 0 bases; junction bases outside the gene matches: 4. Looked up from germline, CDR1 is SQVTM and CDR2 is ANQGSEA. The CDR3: CSAGTGNSNQPQHF. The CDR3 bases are TGCAGCGCCGGGACAGGGAATAGCAATCAGCCCCAGCATTTT.

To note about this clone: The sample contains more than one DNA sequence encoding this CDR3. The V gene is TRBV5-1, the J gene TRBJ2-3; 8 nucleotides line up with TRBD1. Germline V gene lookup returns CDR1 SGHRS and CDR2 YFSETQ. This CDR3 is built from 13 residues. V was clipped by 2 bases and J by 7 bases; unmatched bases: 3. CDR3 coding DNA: TGCGCCAGCAGCTTCGGACAGGGAAATACGCAGTATTTT. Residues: CASSFGQGNTQYF.

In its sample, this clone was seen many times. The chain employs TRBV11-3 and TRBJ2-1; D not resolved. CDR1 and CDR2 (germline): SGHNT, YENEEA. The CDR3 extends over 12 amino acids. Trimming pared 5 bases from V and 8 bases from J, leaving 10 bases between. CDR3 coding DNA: TGTGCCAGCAGCCGAAGGTCGGATGAGCAGTTCTTC. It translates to CASSRRSDEQFF.

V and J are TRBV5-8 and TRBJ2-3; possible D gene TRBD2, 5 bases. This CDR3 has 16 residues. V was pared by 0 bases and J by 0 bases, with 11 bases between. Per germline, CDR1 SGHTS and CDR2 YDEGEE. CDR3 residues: CASSLVAGASTDTQYF. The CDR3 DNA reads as TGTGCCAGCAGCTTGGTCGCGGGCGCCAGCACAGATACGCAGTATTTT.

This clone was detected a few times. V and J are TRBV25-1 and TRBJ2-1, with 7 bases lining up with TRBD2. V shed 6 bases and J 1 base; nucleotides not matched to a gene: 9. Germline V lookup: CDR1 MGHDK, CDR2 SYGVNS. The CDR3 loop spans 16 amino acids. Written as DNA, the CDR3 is TGTGCCAGCAGCGCAACCCGACTAGCTTCCTACAATGAGCAGTTCTTC. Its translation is CASSATRLASYNEQFF.

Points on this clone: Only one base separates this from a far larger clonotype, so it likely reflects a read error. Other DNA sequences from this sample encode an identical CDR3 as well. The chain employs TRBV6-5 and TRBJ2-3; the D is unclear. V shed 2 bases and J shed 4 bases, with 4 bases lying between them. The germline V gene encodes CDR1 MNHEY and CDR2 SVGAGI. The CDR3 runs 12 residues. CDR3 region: CASSYAADTQYF. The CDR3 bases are TGTGCCAGCAGTTACGCCGCAGATACGCAGTATTTT.

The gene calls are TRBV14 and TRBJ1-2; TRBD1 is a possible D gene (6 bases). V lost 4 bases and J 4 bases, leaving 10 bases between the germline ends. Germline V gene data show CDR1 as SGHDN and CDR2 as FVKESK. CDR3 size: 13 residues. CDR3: CASSLAGVYGYTF. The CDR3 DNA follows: TGTGCCAGCAGCCTAGCAGGGGTCTATGGCTACACCTTC.

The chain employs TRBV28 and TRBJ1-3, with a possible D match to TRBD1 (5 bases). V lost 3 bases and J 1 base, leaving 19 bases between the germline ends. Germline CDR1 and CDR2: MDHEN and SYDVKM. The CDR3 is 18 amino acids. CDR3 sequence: CASSLFWGTTASGNTIYF. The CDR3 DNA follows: TGTGCCAGCAGTTTGTTCTGGGGAACGACAGCGTCTGGAAACACCATATATTTT.

The DNA for the CDR3 is TGCGCCAGCAGCGACCGGGACAGCTCCTACGAGCAGTACTTC. Protein product: CASSDRDSSYEQYF. The chain carries TRBV5-1 and TRBJ2-7, with 7 nucleotides matching TRBD1. This CDR3 is built from 14 residues. The germline V gene has CDR1 SGHRS and CDR2 YFSETQ. V was clipped by 4 bases and J by 0 bases; unmatched bases: 4.

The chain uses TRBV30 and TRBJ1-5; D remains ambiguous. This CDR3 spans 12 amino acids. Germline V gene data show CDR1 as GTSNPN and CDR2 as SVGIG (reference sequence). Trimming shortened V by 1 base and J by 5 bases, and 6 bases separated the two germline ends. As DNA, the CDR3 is TGTGCCTGGAGTGGGGTGGATCAGCCCCAGCATTTT. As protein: CAWSGVDQPQHF.